These 28 T cell receptor beta chains were all obtained from the same sample, sequenced in a study of radiotherapy plus CTLA-4 blockade in lung cancer. Repertoires were generated with immunoSEQ multiplex PCR, while TCRdb's copy carries only in-frame clones and drops some. The repertoire has some 80,000 clones, around 78% of them found once; the top ten carry 20% to 25%. The sequenced sample was peripheral blood, obtained from a patient treated with radiotherapy plus ipilimumab. These receptor sequences come from a human donor with non-small cell lung cancer whose response to radiotherapy plus ipilimumab could not be evaluated. Some clones in this sample may be carry-over from other donors' samples.

This clone has just a few counts. CDR3 in amino acids: CASSLNLGQGGGYTF. CDR3 bases: TGCGCCAGCAGCTTGAACCTCGGCCAGGGTGGCGGCTACACCTTC. The chain has TRBV5-1 and TRBJ1-2; D is possibly TRBD1 (5 bases). Trimming stripped 1 base from V and 8 bases from J, with 18 bases between. CDR1 is SGHRS and CDR2 is YFSETQ in the germline V gene. CDR3 length: 15 residues.

This clone was seen a handful of times. The V gene is TRBV11-2, the J gene TRBJ2-1; 11 bases map to TRBD1. This CDR3 is 14 amino acids long. From germline, CDR1 is SGHAT and CDR2 FQNNGV. The V segment lost 4 bases and the J segment 10 bases; nucleotides outside the gene matches: 6. Here the CDR3 DNA reads TGTGCCAGCAGCTCTTGGACAGGGGGCCCCGAGCAGTTCTTC. Amino acid sequence: CASSSWTGGPEQFF.

This clone was observed a few times. V and J are TRBV19 and TRBJ1-4; TRBD1 aligns across 8 bases. V lost 3 bases, J lost 0 bases, and 15 bases stayed unmatched. The CDR3 sequence is 20 residues long. Germline V CDR1 and CDR2: LNHDA, SQIVND (reference sequence). The CDR3 DNA follows: TGTGCCAGTAGTATGGTTGGGACAGGCCAACCTTTTGCAACTAATGAAAAACTGTTTTTT. Residues: CASSMVGTGQPFATNEKLFF.

The gene calls are TRBV6-5 and TRBJ1-4; 9 bases align to TRBD1. The CDR3 covers 14 residues. The J segment lost 8 bases and the V segment lost 6 bases, leaving 7 bases of the junction unmatched. Germline CDR1 is MNHEY and CDR2 is SVGAGI. This CDR3 is CASRSGTGQEKLFF. DNA of the CDR3: TGTGCCAGCAGGTCCGGGACAGGGCAGGAAAAACTGTTTTTT.

This chain connects TRBV28 to TRBJ1-2, with TRBD1 as a possible D gene (5 bases). Trimming left V 5 bases short and J 4 bases short, with 20 bases between. The V gene's germline CDR1 is MDHEN and CDR2 SYDVKM. The CDR3 loop spans 16 amino acids. The CDR3 DNA follows: TGTGCCAGCAGTCCTCAACAGGCCCGAGCCTTCTATGGCTACACCTTC. This gives the protein CASSPQQARAFYGYTF.

The chain combines TRBV5-1 with TRBJ1-4; D perhaps matches TRBD1 (6 bases). CDR1 and CDR2 from the germline V gene are SGHRS and YFSETQ. V was cut by 5 bases and J by 8 bases, with 16 bases left in between. The CDR3 runs 14 residues. The CDR3 loop is CASRPGQLGEKLFF. The DNA of the CDR3 is TGCGCCAGCAGGCCCGGACAGCTTGGGGAAAAACTGTTTTTT.

The CDR3 DNA reads as TGCAGCGTCGGGGGACAGAACTATGGCTACACCTTC. Its translation is CSVGGQNYGYTF. This rearrangement joins TRBV29-1 to TRBJ1-2; the match to TRBD1 covers 7 bases. Germline V gives CDR1 SQVTM, CDR2 ANQGSEA. This CDR3 spans 12 amino acids. With V trimmed by 6 bases and J by 2 bases, 3 bases remained unmatched.

This chain links TRBV9 with TRBJ2-7, with unresolved D. The CDR3 spans 14 residues. Deletions cut 0 bases from V and 0 bases from J, with 7 bases between. CDR1 is SGDLS and CDR2 is YYNGEE in the germline V gene. CDR3 amino acids: CASSVAPSSYEQYF. The CDR3 nucleotides read TGTGCCAGCAGCGTAGCTCCTAGCTCCTACGAGCAGTACTTC.

V usage is TRBV20-1 and J usage is TRBJ1-6; no clear D gene. V shed 6 bases and J shed 7 bases, with 7 bases lying between them. Germline V gene lookup returns CDR1 DFQATT and CDR2 SNEGSKA (reference sequence). CDR3 length equals 11 residues. CDR3 loop: CSAQLNSPLHF. Here the CDR3 DNA reads TGCAGTGCCCAACTGAATTCACCCCTCCACTTT.

The V call is TRBV27, the J call TRBJ1-1; a possible D gene is TRBD1 (5 bases). CDR1 and CDR2 (germline): MNHEY, SMNVEV (reference sequence). Trimming pared 5 bases from V and 4 bases from J, leaving 17 bases between. The CDR3 totals 15 residues. CDR3 amino acids: CASSPYGARGTEAFF. Here the CDR3 DNA reads TGTGCCAGCAGTCCTTATGGGGCGCGGGGCACTGAAGCTTTCTTT.

The chain is built from TRBV7-2 and TRBJ1-3; D gene unclear. The CDR3 runs 15 residues. Deletions cut 6 bases from V and 2 bases from J, with 14 bases between. CDR1 SGHTA and CDR2 FQGNSA come from the germline V gene. CDR3 loop: CASRPLGVPGNTIYF. The DNA of the CDR3 is TGTGCCAGCAGACCCCTCGGGGTCCCTGGAAACACCATATATTTT.

V is TRBV9 and J is TRBJ1-6; 11 nucleotides align to TRBD1. The CDR3 covers 16 residues. V was pared by 2 bases and J by 10 bases, with 8 bases of the junction left unmatched. Germline V CDR1 and CDR2: SGDLS, YYNGEE. CDR3 in amino acids: CASSVNLGQGDSPLHF. CDR3 sequence (DNA): TGTGCCAGCAGCGTTAACTTGGGACAGGGGGACTCACCCCTCCACTTT.

The rearrangement joins TRBV4-2 to TRBJ1-4, with 10 bases that match TRBD1. J was trimmed by 5 bases and V by 1 base; bases with no gene match: 7. Germline CDR1 and CDR2: LGHNA and YNFKEQ. The CDR3 length is 17 residues. The chain's CDR3 is CASSQGGQGLPNEKLFF. The CDR3 nucleotides read TGTGCCAGCAGCCAAGGGGGACAGGGGCTACCAAATGAAAAACTGTTTTTT.

The chain employs TRBV5-1 and TRBJ1-5; D gene ambiguous. The CDR3 loop spans 15 amino acids. The V end lost 0 bases, the J end lost 4 bases, and 11 bases lay between the germline ends. CDR1 is SGHRS, CDR2 YFSETQ, per germline. The CDR3, as DNA: TGCGCCAGCAGCTTGGAGAGGGTGGGGAATCAGCCCCAGCATTTT. Translating gives CASSLERVGNQPQHF.

This chain connects TRBV10-3 to TRBJ1-2; 9 bases line up with TRBD1. CDR1 and CDR2 (germline): ENHRY, SYGVKD. V dropped 4 bases and J dropped 2; count of bases not matched to a gene: 5. This CDR3 is built from 15 residues. The CDR3 DNA reads as TGTGCCATCAGTGTTCTAGGGACAGGGAACTATGGCTACACCTTC. Amino acids: CAISVLGTGNYGYTF.

The chain recombines TRBV5-4 with TRBJ1-4; D is ambiguous. Germline lookup yields CDR1 SGHNT and CDR2 YYREEE (reference sequence). This CDR3 is built from 13 residues. V was cut by 4 bases and J by 0 bases, with 4 bases left in between. The CDR3 sequence is CASSPSTNEKLFF. The CDR3 DNA reads as TGTGCCAGCAGCCCATCAACTAATGAAAAACTGTTTTTT.

The chain carries TRBV6-6 and TRBJ1-6; no clear D gene. Trimming removed 0 bases from V and 8 bases from J, with 5 bases in between. CDR3 length equals 13 residues. Germline lookup yields CDR1 MNHNY and CDR2 SVGAGI (reference sequence). The CDR3 coding sequence is TGTGCCAGCAGTTACTCTCCGGATTCACCCCTCCACTTT. Translating gives CASSYSPDSPLHF.

CDR3 nucleotides: TGTGCCAGCACAGAAGAGGGCGGAGGAGAGACCCAGTACTTC. Translation gives CASTEEGGGETQYF. The chain is built from TRBV28 and TRBJ2-5; a possible D gene is TRBD2 (5 bases). CDR1 and CDR2 from the germline V gene are MDHEN and SYDVKM. The ends were cut back, 7 bases at V and 4 bases at J, with 16 bases in the middle. This CDR3 comprises 14 residues.

With regard to this clone: The sample has other DNA sequences that encode this CDR3 too. The V call is TRBV6-1, the J call TRBJ2-7; D ambiguous. V shed 6 bases and J shed 3 bases, with 12 bases lying between them. This CDR3 is 13 amino acids long. Germline V CDR1 and CDR2: MNHNS, SASEGT. CDR3 nucleotide sequence: TGTGCCAGCAGCCAGACTGATTTCTACGAGCAGTACTTC. Protein sequence: CASSQTDFYEQYF.

The J gene is TRBJ2-3, the V gene TRBV5-1; D ambiguous. Germline values: CDR1 SGHRS, CDR2 YFSETQ. Trimming took 4 bases from V and 3 from J, leaving 15 bases between them. The CDR3 contains 15 residues. CDR3 bases: TGCGCCAGCAGCCCCCCAGGTGGCCTTACAGATACGCAGTATTTT. This translates into CASSPPGGLTDTQYF.

The rearrangement uses TRBV19 and TRBJ2-1, with 7 nucleotides matching TRBD2. This CDR3 is built from 14 residues. The V gene's germline CDR1 is LNHDA and CDR2 SQIVND (reference sequence). Germline trimming cut 10 bases from V and 3 bases from J; bases unmatched to any gene: 9. Here the CDR3 reads CATSSGGNYNEQFF. The CDR3 DNA is TGTGCCACCTCCTCGGGGGGAAACTACAATGAGCAGTTCTTC.

There are a few counts of this clone. The V call is TRBV2, the J call TRBJ2-1, with D possibly matching TRBD1 (6 bases). The CDR3 covers 13 residues. The V gene lost 6 bases and the J gene lost 5 bases, with 11 bases spanning the gap. Germline assignment: CDR1 SNHLY and CDR2 FYNNEI. Here the CDR3 reads CASRRRTDNEQFF. In DNA, the CDR3 is TGTGCCAGCAGGCGCAGGACAGACAATGAGCAGTTCTTC.

This chain joins TRBV5-1 and TRBJ2-1; 10 positions match TRBD2. CDR1 and CDR2 (germline): SGHRS, YFSETQ. J gave up 7 bases and V 2 bases, and 3 bases lay outside the gene matches. This CDR3 is built from 14 residues. The CDR3 DNA sequence: TGCGCCAGCAGCTTTCGTAGCGGGAGGAATGAGCAGTTCTTC. It codes for CASSFRSGRNEQFF. The full variable domain, rest sourced from reference TRBV5-1 and TRBJ2-1, is KAGVTQTPRYLIKTRGQQVTLSCSPISGHRSVSWYQQTPGQGLQFLFEYFSETQRNKGNFPGRFSGRQFSNSRSEMNVSTLELGDSALYLCASSFRSGRNEQFFGPGTRLTVL.

The V and J genes are TRBV5-8 and TRBJ2-5; a weak D match, TRBD1 (6 bases). The CDR3 is 12 residues long. V was shortened by 3 bases and J by 9 bases, with 12 bases between the two germline ends. Germline V gene sequence: CDR1 SGHTS, CDR2 YDEGEE. CDR3 in amino acids: CASSWGLGSQYF. CDR3 coding DNA: TGTGCCAGCAGCTGGGGGCTTGGGTCCCAGTACTTC.

The chain carries TRBV6-6 and TRBJ2-7; TRBD2 might be the D (5 bases). The CDR3 is 12 amino acids. In germline, CDR1 is MNHNY, CDR2 SVGAGI (reference sequence). Trimming removed 4 bases at V and 12 bases at J, with 16 bases between. The CDR3 DNA follows: TGTGCCAGCAGTTTAGCCGAGGGTGTGTGGTACTTC. This gives the protein CASSLAEGVWYF.

J is TRBJ1-1 and V is TRBV7-9; no definite D call. The ends were cut back, 3 bases at V and 4 bases at J, with 9 bases in the middle. Germline assignment: CDR1 SEHNR and CDR2 FQNEAQ (reference sequence). This CDR3 region has 13 residues. CDR3 protein: CASSLLRGTEAFF. CDR3 in DNA: TGTGCCAGCAGCTTGCTTAGAGGCACTGAAGCTTTCTTT.

This clone was recorded a few times. V is TRBV4-3 and J is TRBJ1-4, with a possible D match to TRBD1 (6 bases). The germline gives CDR1 LGHNA, CDR2 YSLEER. The CDR3 spans 13 residues. V was trimmed by 0 bases and J by 8 bases, leaving 7 bases between them. DNA of the CDR3: TGCGCCAGCAGCCAAGAGGACAGAGAAAAACTGTTTTTT. It codes for CASSQEDREKLFF.

V usage is TRBV4-2 and J usage is TRBJ2-2, with D perhaps TRBD2 (6 bases). CDR1 LGHNA and CDR2 YNFKEQ come from the germline V gene. This CDR3 region has 16 residues. The V end was cut by 4 bases, the J end by 2 bases, with 14 bases between. The CDR3 sequence is CASSPQGGINTGELFF. The CDR3, as DNA: TGTGCCAGCAGCCCCCAAGGCGGGATTAACACCGGGGAGCTGTTTTTT.